These 11 T cell receptor beta chains share one sample of origin, sequenced in a study of T-cell memory formation after mild COVID-19. TCRdb independently ran MiXCR on the 5' RACE reads; one entry per CDR3 protein. The sample yields about 400,000 distinct CDR3 sequences, 14% seen once. The specimen sequenced was PBMCs or a T cell subset sorted from them (not recorded which). These TCRs come from a man younger than 35 who had mild COVID-19 (a few samples of this study predate the infection). Cell type and time point are not known.

In its sample, this clonotype was seen many times. This chain connects TRBV4-3 to TRBJ2-2, with unresolved D. The CDR3 is 13 residues long. V was trimmed by 3 bases and J by 6 bases, leaving 8 bases between them. CDR1 LGHNA and CDR2 YSLEER come from the germline V gene. The CDR3 sequence is CASSQRSSGELFF. CDR3 DNA sequence: TGCGCCAGCAGCCAGCGGAGCTCCGGGGAGCTGTTTTTT.

This clonotype appeared a few times. The chain combines TRBV6-5 with TRBJ2-5, with D possibly TRBD2 on 5 matching bases. V lost 5 bases and J 5 bases, leaving 12 bases between the germline ends. CDR3 length: 13 amino acids. CDR1 is MNHEY and CDR2 is SVGAGI in the germline V gene. The CDR3 loop reads CASSIGVLETQYF. CDR3 sequence (DNA): TGTGCCAGCAGTATCGGGGTCTTGGAGACCCAGTACTTC.

This clonotype was counted ten times or more. The J gene is TRBJ2-1, the V gene TRBV5-1; 7 nucleotides line up with TRBD1. The CDR3 is 15 residues long. Unmatched junction bases numbered 9, after V lost 2 bases and J lost 7 bases. Germline V lookup: CDR1 SGHRS, CDR2 YFSETQ. In DNA form, the CDR3 reads TGCGCCAGCAGCTTCACCGGGACAGAGGTTAATGAGCAGTTCTTC. It specifies CASSFTGTEVNEQFF.

This clonotype was seen a few times. The V call is TRBV7-2, the J call TRBJ1-1; 9 nucleotides match TRBD1. Germline loops: CDR1 SGHTA, CDR2 FQGNSA. The CDR3 covers 14 residues. Losses at the gene ends were 5 bases for V and 6 bases for J; bases not matched to a gene: 7. CDR3 residues: CASSGRTGDAEAFF. CDR3 coding DNA: TGTGCCAGCAGCGGCCGGACAGGGGACGCTGAAGCTTTCTTT.

This clonotype occurred many times. The chain links TRBV12-3 or TRBV12-4 to TRBJ2-5, with 10 bases lining up with TRBD2. This CDR3 spans 14 amino acids. V was pared by 4 bases and J by 5 bases, with 4 bases of the junction left unmatched. CDR3 DNA: TGTGCCAGCAGTTCTAGCGGGGGTTTGGAGACCCAGTACTTC. This sequence encodes CASSSSGGLETQYF.

The genes are TRBV7-2 and TRBJ2-3; D might be TRBD1 (5 bases). The germline CDR1 and CDR2 sequences are SGHTA and FQGNSA. The CDR3 consists of 13 residues. Trimming removed 5 bases at V and 2 bases at J, with 8 bases between. CDR3 residues: CASSPGITDTQYF. Here the CDR3 DNA reads TGTGCCAGCAGCCCAGGGATCACAGATACGCAGTATTTT.

The chain carries TRBV10-3 and TRBJ2-5, with 8 bases lining up with TRBD2. V was pared by 4 bases and J by 3 bases, with 4 bases of the junction left unmatched. This CDR3 spans 14 amino acids. In germline, CDR1 is ENHRY, CDR2 SYGVKD. The CDR3 bases are TGTGCCATCAGTGGGAGCGGGGGAAAAGAGACCCAGTACTTC. Translation gives CAISGSGGKETQYF.

The genes are TRBV28 and TRBJ2-3, with D perhaps assigned TRBD1 or TRBD2 (5 bases each). In germline, CDR1 is MDHEN, CDR2 SYDVKM. Trimming took off 5 bases at V and 3 bases at J, with 18 bases between the two ends. This CDR3 is 16 amino acids long. CDR3 loop: CASSPSSGTWTDTQYF. In DNA form, the CDR3 reads TGTGCCAGCAGTCCTAGCTCCGGGACCTGGACAGATACGCAGTATTTT.

In its sample, this clonotype was seen a few times. The chain combines TRBV5-1 with TRBJ2-5; D could derive from TRBD1 or TRBD2 (5 bases each). Per the germline V gene, CDR1 is SGHRS and CDR2 is YFSETQ. Trimming removed 3 bases from V and 3 bases from J, with 12 bases in between. The CDR3 has 14 amino acids. CDR3 nucleotide sequence: TGCGCCAGCAGCTGGGGGACGAGTAAAGAGACCCAGTACTTC. This codes for CASSWGTSKETQYF.

This clonotype has a handful of counts. The CDR3 sequence is CASSPGTGAFHEQYV. The CDR3 region has the DNA TGCGCCAGCAGCCCCGGTACAGGGGCGTTCCACGAGCAGTACGTC. This rearrangement joins TRBV5-1 to TRBJ2-7; the match to TRBD1 covers 7 bases. The V and J ends lost 4 bases and 5 bases, in that order; junction bases with no gene match: 12. CDR3 length: 15 amino acids. Looked up from germline, CDR1 is SGHRS and CDR2 is YFSETQ.

The chain recombines TRBV4-1 with TRBJ2-2; D gene unclear. Trimming removed 3 bases at V and 7 bases at J, with 3 bases between. Germline V gene data show CDR1 as MGHRA and CDR2 as YSYEKL. The CDR3 runs 11 residues. The CDR3 DNA is TGCGCCAGCAGCCATGGCGGGGAGCTGTTTTTT. Amino acid sequence: CASSHGGELFF.